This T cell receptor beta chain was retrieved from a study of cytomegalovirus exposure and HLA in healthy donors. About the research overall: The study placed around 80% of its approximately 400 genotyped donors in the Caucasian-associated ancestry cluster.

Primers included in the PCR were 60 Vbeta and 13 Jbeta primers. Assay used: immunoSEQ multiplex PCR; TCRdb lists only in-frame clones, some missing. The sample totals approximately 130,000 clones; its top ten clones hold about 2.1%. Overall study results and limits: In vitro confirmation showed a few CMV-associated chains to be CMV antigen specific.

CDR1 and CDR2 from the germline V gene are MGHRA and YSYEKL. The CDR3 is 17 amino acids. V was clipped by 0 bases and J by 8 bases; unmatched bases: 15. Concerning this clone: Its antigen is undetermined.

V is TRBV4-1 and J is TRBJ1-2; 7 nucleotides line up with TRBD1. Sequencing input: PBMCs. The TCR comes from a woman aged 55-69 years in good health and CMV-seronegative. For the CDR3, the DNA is TGCGCCAGCAGCCAAGATAGGGCAGGGGGTTCTTTCGGGGGCTACACCTTC. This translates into CASSQDRAGGSFGGYTF.